This T cell receptor (beta chain) emerged from a study of identical twins. Study-wide points: Twin pairs had excess sharing that was weaker in beta out-of-frame sequences.

This clonotype turned up a few times. The antigen is unknown. Healthy Caucasians made up all donors. Germline V gives CDR1 LGHNA, CDR2 YNFKEQ. The CDR3 sequence is 12 residues long. Trimming shortened V by 11 bases and J by 0 bases, and 10 bases separated the two germline ends. TCRdb analysed the 5' RACE reads with MiXCR anew, one entry per CDR3 protein. This sample carries a few hundred thousand distinct CDR3 sequences, under 20% of them seen once, and the ten largest clones take roughly 12%. The sequence came from a man aged 45 to 65 in good health. Source material: naive T cells sorted from blood. The chain has TRBV4-2 and TRBJ1-1, with a weak D call TRBD1 (6 bases). CDR3 sequence (DNA): TGTGCCTCCGGACAGTTGAACACTGAAGCTTTCTTT. Its translation: CASGQLNTEAFF.